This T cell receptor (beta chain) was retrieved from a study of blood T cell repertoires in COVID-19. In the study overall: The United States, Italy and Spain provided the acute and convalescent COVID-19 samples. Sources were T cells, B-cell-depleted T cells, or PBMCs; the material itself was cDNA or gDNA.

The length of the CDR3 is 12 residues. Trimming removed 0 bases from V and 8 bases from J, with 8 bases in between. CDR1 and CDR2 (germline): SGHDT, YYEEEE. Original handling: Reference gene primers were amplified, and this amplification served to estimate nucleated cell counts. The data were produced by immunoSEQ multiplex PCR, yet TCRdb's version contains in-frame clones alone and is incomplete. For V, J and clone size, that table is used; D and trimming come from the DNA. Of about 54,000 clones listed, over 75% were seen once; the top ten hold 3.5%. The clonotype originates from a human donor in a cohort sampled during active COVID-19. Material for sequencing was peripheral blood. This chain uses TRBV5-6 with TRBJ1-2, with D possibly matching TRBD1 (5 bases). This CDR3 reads CASSLGGRGYTF. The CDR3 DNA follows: TGTGCCAGCAGCTTGGGGGGCCGGGGCTACACCTTC.